This is a list of T cell receptor beta chains from one sample in a study of blood T cell repertoires in COVID-19. Profiling relied on immunoSEQ multiplex PCR, and the TCRdb table lists in-frame clones only, not all of them. The data show about 85,000 clones, roughly 82% seen once. Material: peripheral blood. Receptor source: an elderly woman with acute or convalescent COVID-19. CDR3s include the opening cysteine and the closing phenylalanine or tryptophan. A D gene is named only where the DNA matches it firmly. Some rows have no size entry. The others give once, few or many, or a class for an expanded clone.

J,V,D,size,CDR3,DNA
TRBJ1-1,TRBV5-1,.,.,CASRGVNMNTEAFF,TGCGCCAGCAGAGGGGTTAATATGAACACTGAAGCTTTCTTT
TRBJ2-7,TRBV6-5,.,.,CASIIQGPSYEQYF,TGTGCCAGCATAATACAGGGCCCTTCCTACGAGCAGTACTTC
TRBJ2-7,TRBV5-1,TRBD1,.,CASSGTGGHEQYF,TGCGCCAGCAGTGGGACAGGGGGCCACGAGCAGTACTTC
TRBJ2-7,TRBV5-1,TRBD2,.,CASSLAGRDRFDEQYF,TGCGCCAGCAGCTTGGCCGGGAGGGATCGGTTCGACGAGCAGTACTTC
TRBJ2-2,TRBV19,.,.,CASGTHTGELFF,TGTGCCAGTGGCACACACACCGGGGAGCTGTTTTTT
TRBJ2-5,TRBV6-5,.,.,CASTGRGETQYF,TGTGCCAGCACCGGCAGGGGTGAGACCCAGTACTTC
TRBJ2-3,TRBV29-1,TRBD2,.,CSVDGLAGDDDTQYF,TGCAGCGTGGATGGACTAGCGGGAGATGATGATACGCAGTATTTT
TRBJ2-7,TRBV19,TRBD2,.,CASSGTSGLYEQYF,TGTGCCAGTAGTGGGACTAGCGGACTCTACGAGCAGTACTTC
TRBJ2-5,TRBV7-9,.,.,CASSLDLPGEETQYF,TGTGCCAGCAGCTTAGATTTACCAGGCGAAGAGACCCAGTACTTC
TRBJ1-3,TRBV6-5,.,.,CASSLNGDTIYF,TGTGCCAGCAGTTTAAACGGGGACACCATATATTTT
TRBJ2-5,TRBV19,.,.,CASSSLGETQYF,TGTGCCAGTAGTTCACTAGGGGAGACCCAGTACTTC
TRBJ2-2,TRBV7-3,.,.,CASSLLGGPGELFF,TGTGCCAGCAGCTTATTAGGGGGTCCCGGGGAGCTGTTTTTT
TRBJ2-7,TRBV5-1,TRBD2,.,CASSLYSGGAYEQYF,TGCGCCAGCAGCTTGTATAGCGGGGGAGCCTACGAGCAGTACTTC
TRBJ2-2,TRBV5-6,TRBD2,.,CASSPGLATYANTGELFF,TGTGCCAGCAGTCCGGGACTAGCGACCTATGCGAACACCGGGGAGCTGTTTTTT
TRBJ1-5,TRBV24-1,.,.,CAYRGNQPQHF,TGTGCCTATCGTGGCAATCAGCCCCAGCATTTT
TRBJ1-5,TRBV28,.,.,CASSLPFGQPQHF,TGTGCCAGCAGTCTGCCTTTTGGCCAGCCCCAGCATTTT
TRBJ2-1,TRBV2,TRBD2,.,CASSPIQGLAGGPQFF,TGTGCCAGCAGCCCAATCCAGGGACTAGCGGGGGGTCCCCAGTTCTTC
TRBJ1-2,TRBV5-1,.,.,CASSLAPGKANYGYTF,TGCGCCAGCAGCTTGGCCCCCGGTAAAGCTAACTATGGCTACACCTTC
TRBJ2-5,TRBV27,.,.,CATLQEQETQYF,TGTGCCACCTTACAGGAACAAGAGACCCAGTACTTC
TRBJ2-7,TRBV5-4,TRBD1,few,CASSPGQDYEQYF,TGTGCCAGCAGCCCCGGACAGGATTACGAGCAGTACTTC
TRBJ1-1,TRBV18,.,.,CASSPFEMNTEAFF,TGTGCCAGCTCACCATTTGAGATGAACACTGAAGCTTTCTTT
TRBJ2-4,TRBV2,TRBD2,.,CASSLGLAGGRGDF,TGTGCCAGCAGCCTGGGACTAGCGGGGGGAAGGGGGGACTTC
TRBJ1-2,TRBV12-3/TRBV12-4,.,.,CASLGSFYGYTF,TGTGCCAGCCTCGGGAGTTTCTATGGCTACACCTTC
TRBJ1-5,TRBV5-8,.,once,CASSLLNQPQHF,TGTGCCAGCAGCCTTCTAAATCAGCCCCAGCATTTT
TRBJ1-2,TRBV6-6,.,once,CASSPLKGYSYGYTF,TGTGCCAGCAGCCCTTTGAAGGGGTATTCCTATGGCTACACCTTC
TRBJ1-5,TRBV5-6,TRBD1,.,CASSFRGAGGGNQPQHF,TGTGCCAGCAGCTTTAGGGGCGCAGGGGGCGGCAATCAGCCCCAGCATTTT
TRBJ2-5,TRBV19,.,.,CASAARGETQYF,TGTGCCAGTGCAGCCCGAGGTGAGACCCAGTACTTC
TRBJ1-2,TRBV5-4,.,.,CASSLAGVPYGYIF,TGTGCCAGCAGCTTGGCGGGGGTTCCCTATGGCTACATCTTC
TRBJ2-1,TRBV7-3,TRBD1,.,CASSPGTGRKGEQFF,TGTGCCAGCAGCCCCGGGACAGGGAGGAAGGGTGAGCAGTTCTTC
TRBJ2-6,TRBV27,.,.,CASSLSPTPGANVLTF,TGTGCCAGCAGTTTATCCCCTACGCCCGGGGCCAACGTCCTGACTTTC
TRBJ2-7,TRBV11-2,TRBD2,.,CASSPSLAGLYHEQYF,TGTGCCAGCAGCCCCAGTCTAGCGGGGCTCTACCACGAGCAGTACTTC
TRBJ2-3,TRBV5-4,TRBD2,.,CASSRKDSGVTDTQYF,TGTGCCAGCAGCCGGAAGGATAGCGGGGTCACAGATACGCAGTATTTT
TRBJ1-2,TRBV27,.,once,CASSPRHDAYGYTF,TGTGCCAGCAGTCCGAGACACGACGCGTATGGCTACACCTTC
TRBJ2-5,TRBV6-1,TRBD2,.,CASSEAGAGGSQETQYF,TGTGCCAGCAGTGAAGCGGGGGCGGGAGGGTCTCAAGAGACCCAGTACTTC
TRBJ2-3,TRBV4-2,TRBD2,few,CASSQVGTSGVDTQYF,TGTGCCAGCAGCCAAGTGGGGACTAGCGGGGTAGATACGCAGTATTTT
TRBJ1-3,TRBV25-1,.,once,CASSPHWGRTIYF,TGTGCCAGCAGTCCCCATTGGGGGCGCACCATATATTTT
TRBJ1-1,TRBV28,.,.,CASKLMNTEAFF,TGTGCCAGCAAATTAATGAACACTGAAGCTTTCTTT
TRBJ2-5,TRBV3-1/TRBV3-2,.,.,CASSHSQGRETQYF,TGTGCCAGCAGCCATAGTCAGGGGCGGGAGACCCAGTACTTC
TRBJ1-2,TRBV5-1,TRBD1,.,CASSFGQGRDYGYTF,TGCGCCAGCAGCTTCGGACAGGGCCGAGACTATGGCTACACCTTC
TRBJ2-7,TRBV6-5,TRBD1,.,CASSYSISGQGYEQYF,TGTGCCAGCAGTTACTCGATTTCGGGACAGGGGTACGAGCAGTACTTC
TRBJ1-2,TRBV25-1,.,.,CASSATPGLQANYGYTF,TGTGCCAGCAGTGCAACGCCGGGACTCCAAGCTAACTATGGCTACACCTTC
TRBJ1-6,TRBV2,.,.,CAIAYSNSPLHF,TGTGCCATCGCCTATTCGAATTCACCCCTCCACTTT